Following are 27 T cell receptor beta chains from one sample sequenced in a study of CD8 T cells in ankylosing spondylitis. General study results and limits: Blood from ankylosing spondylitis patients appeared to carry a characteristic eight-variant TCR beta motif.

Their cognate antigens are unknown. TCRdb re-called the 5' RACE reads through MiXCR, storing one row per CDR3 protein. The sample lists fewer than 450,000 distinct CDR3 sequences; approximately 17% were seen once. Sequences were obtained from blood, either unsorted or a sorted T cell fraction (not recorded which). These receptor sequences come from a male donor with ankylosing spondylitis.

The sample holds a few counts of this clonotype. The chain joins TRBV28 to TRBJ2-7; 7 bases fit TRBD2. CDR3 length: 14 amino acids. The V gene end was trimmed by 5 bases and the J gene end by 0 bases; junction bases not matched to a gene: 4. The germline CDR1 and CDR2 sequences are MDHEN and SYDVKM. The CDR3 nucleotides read TGTGCCAGCAGTGTGAGCGGGACCTCCTACGAGCAGTACTTC. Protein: CASSVSGTSYEQYF. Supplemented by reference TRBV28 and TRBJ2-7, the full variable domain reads DVKVTQSSRYLVKRTGEKVFLECVQDMDHENMFWYRQDPGLGLRLIYFSYDVKMKEKGDIPEGYSVSREKKERFSLILESASTNQTSMYLCASSVSGTSYEQYFGPGTRLTVT.

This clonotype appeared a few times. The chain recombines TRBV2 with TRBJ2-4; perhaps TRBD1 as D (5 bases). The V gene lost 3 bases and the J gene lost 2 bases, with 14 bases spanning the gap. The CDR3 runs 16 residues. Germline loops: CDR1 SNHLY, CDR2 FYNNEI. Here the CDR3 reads CASSDGQGRTKNIQYF. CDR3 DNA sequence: TGTGCCAGCAGTGATGGGCAGGGTCGGACCAAAAACATTCAGTACTTC.

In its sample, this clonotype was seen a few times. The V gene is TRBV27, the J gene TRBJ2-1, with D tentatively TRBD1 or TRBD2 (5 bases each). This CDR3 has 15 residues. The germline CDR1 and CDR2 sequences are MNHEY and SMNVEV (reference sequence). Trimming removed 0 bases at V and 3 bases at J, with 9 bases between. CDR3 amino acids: CASSLSWGSYNEQFF. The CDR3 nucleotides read TGTGCCAGCAGTTTATCGTGGGGGAGCTACAATGAGCAGTTCTTC.

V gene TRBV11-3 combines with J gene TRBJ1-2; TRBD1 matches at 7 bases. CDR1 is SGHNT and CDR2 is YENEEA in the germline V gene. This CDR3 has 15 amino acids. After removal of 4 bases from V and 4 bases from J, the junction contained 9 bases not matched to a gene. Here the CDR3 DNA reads TGTGCCAGCAGCTACGACAGGGCGTCAGTCTATGGCTACACCTTC. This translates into CASSYDRASVYGYTF.

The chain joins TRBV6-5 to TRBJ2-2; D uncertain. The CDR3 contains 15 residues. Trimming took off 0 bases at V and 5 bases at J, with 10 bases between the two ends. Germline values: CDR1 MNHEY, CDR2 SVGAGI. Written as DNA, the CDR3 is TGTGCCAGCAGTTACTCGTTAGGGCAAACCGGGGAGCTGTTTTTT. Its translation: CASSYSLGQTGELFF.

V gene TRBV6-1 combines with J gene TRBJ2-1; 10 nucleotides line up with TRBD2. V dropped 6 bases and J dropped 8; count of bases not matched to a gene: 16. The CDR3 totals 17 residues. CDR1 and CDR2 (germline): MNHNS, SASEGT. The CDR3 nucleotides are TGTGCCAGCAGCCCCACCCGGTCGCTAGCGGGAGTTCATGAGCAGTTCTTC. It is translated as CASSPTRSLAGVHEQFF.

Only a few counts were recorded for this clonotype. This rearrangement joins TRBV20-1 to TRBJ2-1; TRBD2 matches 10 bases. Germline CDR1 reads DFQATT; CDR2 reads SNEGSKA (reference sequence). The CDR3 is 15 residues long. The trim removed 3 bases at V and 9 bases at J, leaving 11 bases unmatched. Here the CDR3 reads CSASWASGSGSEQFF. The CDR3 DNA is TGCAGTGCTAGTTGGGCTAGCGGGAGCGGGAGTGAGCAGTTCTTC.

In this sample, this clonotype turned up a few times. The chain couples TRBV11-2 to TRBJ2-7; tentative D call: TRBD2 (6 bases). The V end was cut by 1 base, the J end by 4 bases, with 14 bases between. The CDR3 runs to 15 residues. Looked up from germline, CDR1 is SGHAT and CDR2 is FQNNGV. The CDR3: CASSLVGGGPYEQYF. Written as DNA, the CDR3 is TGTGCCAGCAGCTTAGTCGGTGGAGGGCCGTACGAGCAGTACTTC.

The CDR3 DNA reads as TGTGCCAGCAGCGGAGGTCGGGGGGGGTCCTACGAGCAGTACTTC. Amino acids: CASSGGRGGSYEQYF. This chain links TRBV7-9 with TRBJ2-7, with 8 positions matching TRBD2. Germline V gene data show CDR1 as SEHNR and CDR2 as FQNEAQ (reference sequence). The V gene end was trimmed by 5 bases and the J gene end by 1 base; junction bases not matched to a gene: 7. The CDR3 sequence is 15 residues long.

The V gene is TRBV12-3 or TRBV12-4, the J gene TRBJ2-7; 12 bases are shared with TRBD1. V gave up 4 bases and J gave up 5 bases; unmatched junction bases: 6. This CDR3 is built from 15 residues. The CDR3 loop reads CASSSLGQGADEQYF. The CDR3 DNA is TGTGCCAGCAGTTCCCTGGGACAGGGGGCCGACGAGCAGTACTTC.

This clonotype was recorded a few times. The CDR3 DNA reads TGCGCCAGCAAATGGGACACCAACTCTGGAAACACCATATATTTT. Protein: CASKWDTNSGNTIYF. The rearrangement uses TRBV5-1 and TRBJ1-3; D perhaps matches TRBD1 (6 bases). The CDR3 is 15 residues long. V gave up 6 bases and J gave up 0 bases, with 13 bases separating them. Looked up from germline, CDR1 is SGHRS and CDR2 is YFSETQ.

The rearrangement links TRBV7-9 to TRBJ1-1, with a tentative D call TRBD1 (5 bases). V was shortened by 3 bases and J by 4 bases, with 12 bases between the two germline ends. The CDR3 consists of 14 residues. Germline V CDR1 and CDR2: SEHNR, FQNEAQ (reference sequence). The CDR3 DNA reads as TGTGCCAGCAGCTTCAGGGAAGGGAGCACTGAAGCTTTCTTT. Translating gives CASSFREGSTEAFF.

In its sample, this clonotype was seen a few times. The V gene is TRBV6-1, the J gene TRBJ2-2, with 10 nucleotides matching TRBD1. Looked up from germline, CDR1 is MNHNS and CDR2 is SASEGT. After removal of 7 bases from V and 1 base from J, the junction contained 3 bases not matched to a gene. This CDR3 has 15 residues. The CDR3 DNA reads TGTGCCAGCACAGGACAGGGGGGGAACACCGGGGAGCTGTTTTTT. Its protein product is CASTGQGGNTGELFF.

Here the CDR3 reads CASTWGTDTQYF. Written as DNA, the CDR3 is TGTGCCAGCACGTGGGGCACAGATACGCAGTATTTT. The chain employs TRBV2 and TRBJ2-3; D ambiguous. Germline V gene data show CDR1 as SNHLY and CDR2 as FYNNEI. The CDR3 extends over 12 amino acids. V shed 7 bases and J shed 1 base, with 6 bases lying between them. The full variable domain, with the rest looked up from reference TRBV2 and TRBJ2-3, is EPEVTQTPSHQVTQMGQEVILRCVPISNHLYFYWYRQILGQKVEFLVSFYNNEISEKSEIFDDQFSVERPDGSNFTLKIRSTKLEDSAMYFCASTWGTDTQYFGPGTRLTVL.

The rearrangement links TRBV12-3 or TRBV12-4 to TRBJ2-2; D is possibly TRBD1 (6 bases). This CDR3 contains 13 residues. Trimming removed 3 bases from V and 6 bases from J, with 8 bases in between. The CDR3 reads CASSFKGAGELFF. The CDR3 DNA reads TGTGCCAGCAGTTTTAAGGGGGCCGGGGAGCTGTTTTTT.

CDR3 sequence reads: CASSAERARGTDTQYF. Written as DNA, the CDR3 is TGTGCCAGCAGCGCTGAGCGGGCCCGGGGAACAGATACGCAGTATTTT. The genes are TRBV9 and TRBJ2-3, with D perhaps TRBD2 (6 bases). The V gene's germline CDR1 is SGDLS and CDR2 YYNGEE. Trimming removed 3 bases from V and 3 bases from J, with 17 bases in between. The CDR3 extends over 16 amino acids.

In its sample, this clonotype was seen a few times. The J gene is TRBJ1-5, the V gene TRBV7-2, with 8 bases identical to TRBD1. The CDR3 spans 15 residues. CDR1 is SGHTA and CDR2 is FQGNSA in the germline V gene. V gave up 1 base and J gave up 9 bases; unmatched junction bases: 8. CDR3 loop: CASSLGGQGQGPQHF. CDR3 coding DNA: TGTGCCAGCAGCTTAGGCGGACAGGGTCAAGGGCCCCAGCATTTT.

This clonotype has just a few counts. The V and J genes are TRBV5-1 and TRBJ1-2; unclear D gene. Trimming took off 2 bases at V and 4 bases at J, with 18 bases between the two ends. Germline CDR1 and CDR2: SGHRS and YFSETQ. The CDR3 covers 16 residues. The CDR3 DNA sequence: TGCGCCAGCAGCTTCGGCGGTGGGAGGGATCGCTATGGCTACACCTTC. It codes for CASSFGGGRDRYGYTF.

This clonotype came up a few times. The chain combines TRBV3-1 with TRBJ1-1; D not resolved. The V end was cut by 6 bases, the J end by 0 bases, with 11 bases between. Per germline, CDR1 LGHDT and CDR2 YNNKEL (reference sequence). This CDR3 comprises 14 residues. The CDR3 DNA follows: TGTGCCAGCAGTCAAAATATTATGAACACTGAAGCTTTCTTT. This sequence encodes CASSQNIMNTEAFF.

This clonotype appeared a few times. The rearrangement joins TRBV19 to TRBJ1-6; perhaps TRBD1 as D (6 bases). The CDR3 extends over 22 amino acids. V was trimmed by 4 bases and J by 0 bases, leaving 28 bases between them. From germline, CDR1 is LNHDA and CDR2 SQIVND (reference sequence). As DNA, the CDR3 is TGTGCCAGTAGTAGACACGGCGGGGCCGACAGGCCCGTTTTCTCCTATAATTCACCCCTCCACTTT. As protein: CASSRHGGADRPVFSYNSPLHF.

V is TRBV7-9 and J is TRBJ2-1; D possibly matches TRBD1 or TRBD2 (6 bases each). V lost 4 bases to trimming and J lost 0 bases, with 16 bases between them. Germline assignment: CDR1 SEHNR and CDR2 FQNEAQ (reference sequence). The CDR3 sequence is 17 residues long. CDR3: CASSSAGGGSSYNEQFF. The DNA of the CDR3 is TGTGCCAGCAGCTCCGCCGGAGGGGGGAGCTCCTACAATGAGCAGTTCTTC.

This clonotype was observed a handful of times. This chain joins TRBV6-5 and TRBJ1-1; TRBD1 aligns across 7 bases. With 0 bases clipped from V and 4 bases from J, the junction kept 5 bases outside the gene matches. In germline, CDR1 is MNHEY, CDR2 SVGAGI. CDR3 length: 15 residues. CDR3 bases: TGTGCCAGCAGTTACTCGAACAGGGGATTCACTGAAGCTTTCTTT. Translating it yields CASSYSNRGFTEAFF.

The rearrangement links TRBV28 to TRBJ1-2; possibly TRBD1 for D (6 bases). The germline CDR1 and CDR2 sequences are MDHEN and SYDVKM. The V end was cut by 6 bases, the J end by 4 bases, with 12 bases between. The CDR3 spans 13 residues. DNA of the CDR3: TGTGCCAGCAGGCAGGGGTCGGCCTATGGCTACACCTTC. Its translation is CASRQGSAYGYTF.

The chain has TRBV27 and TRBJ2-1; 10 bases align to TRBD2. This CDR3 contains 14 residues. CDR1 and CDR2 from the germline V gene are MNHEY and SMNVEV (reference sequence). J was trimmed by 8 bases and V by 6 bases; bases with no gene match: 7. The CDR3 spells CASRPIGTSDEQFF. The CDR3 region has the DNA TGTGCCAGCAGACCTATTGGGACTAGCGATGAGCAGTTCTTC.

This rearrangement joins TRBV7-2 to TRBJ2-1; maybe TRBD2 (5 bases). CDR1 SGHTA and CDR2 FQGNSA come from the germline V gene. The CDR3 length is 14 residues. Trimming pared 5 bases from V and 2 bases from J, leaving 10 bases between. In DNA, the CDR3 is TGTGCCAGCAGCGGTGGACTGGCCTACAATGAGCAGTTCTTC. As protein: CASSGGLAYNEQFF.

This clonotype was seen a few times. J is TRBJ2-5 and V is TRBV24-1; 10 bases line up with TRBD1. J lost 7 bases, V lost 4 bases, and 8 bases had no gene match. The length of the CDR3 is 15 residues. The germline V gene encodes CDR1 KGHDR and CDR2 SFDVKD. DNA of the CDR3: TGTGCCACCAGTGAGTCGGGACAGGGGATGGGGACCCAGTACTTC. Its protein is CATSESGQGMGTQYF.

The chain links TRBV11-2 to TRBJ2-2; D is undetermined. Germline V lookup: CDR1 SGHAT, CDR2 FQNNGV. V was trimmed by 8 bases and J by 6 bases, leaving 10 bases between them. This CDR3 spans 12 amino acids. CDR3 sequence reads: CASRTQSGELFF. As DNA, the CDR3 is TGTGCCAGCCGGACCCAATCCGGGGAGCTGTTTTTT.